Presented here are 20 T cell receptor beta chains from one specimen sequenced in a study of blood T cells in healthy people across ages. A J-beta primer mix and a sample-barcoded 5' primer were used in a second PCR of roughly 6 to 12 cycles. TCRdb reanalysed the 5' RACE reads using MiXCR and keeps one entry per CDR3 protein. The sample consists of roughly 650,000 distinct CDR3 sequences, approximately 31% of them appearing once. Material for sequencing was blood. The receptors were gathered from a woman aged 80 or older in good health.

This clonotype was counted many times. The CDR3 coding sequence is TGTGCCAGCAGTTGGGGGACAGGGTCCCCAGAGACCCAGTACTTC. It yields the protein CASSWGTGSPETQYF. V and J are TRBV6-2 or TRBV6-3 and TRBJ2-5; the match to TRBD1 covers 9 bases. Germline lookup yields CDR1 MNHEY and CDR2 SVGEGT. The CDR3 covers 15 residues. V lost 4 bases to trimming and J lost 4 bases; unmatched junction nucleotides: 7.

On this clonotype: A read error may be the cause here, since a much bigger clone is one base away. The chain combines TRBV19 with TRBJ2-5, with 14 bases that match TRBD2. CDR3 length: 17 amino acids. Germline values: CDR1 LNHDA, CDR2 SQIVND (reference sequence). V shed 6 bases and J 11 bases; nucleotides not matched to a gene: 17. CDR3: CASRSGLAGGFEGKQYF. The CDR3 DNA reads as TGTGCCAGTAGATCCGGACTAGCGGGGGGCTTCGAGGGGAAGCAGTACTTC.

V and J are TRBV18 and TRBJ1-1; no clear D gene. V was trimmed by 1 base and J by 1 base, leaving 7 bases between them. Germline V gene lookup returns CDR1 KGHSH and CDR2 LQKENI. The CDR3 is 14 amino acids. CDR3 region: CASSPQRGNTEAFF. In DNA form, the CDR3 reads TGTGCCAGCTCACCACAGCGGGGGAACACTGAAGCTTTCTTT.

The rearrangement uses TRBV7-9 and TRBJ2-1; the match to TRBD1 covers 7 bases. The V gene end was trimmed by 8 bases and the J gene end by 4 bases; junction bases not matched to a gene: 5. The germline V gene has CDR1 SEHNR and CDR2 FQNEAQ (reference sequence). The CDR3 covers 13 residues. The CDR3 DNA follows: TGTGCCAGCGCGAGACAGGGTTACAATGAGCAGTTCTTC. It is translated as CASARQGYNEQFF.

This clonotype has ten or more counts. V and J are TRBV4-2 and TRBJ2-1, with 7 bases identical to TRBD2. Germline V gene lookup returns CDR1 LGHNA and CDR2 YNFKEQ. The CDR3 consists of 18 residues. V trimming: 5 bases; J trimming: 9 bases; junction bases outside the gene matches: 22. This CDR3 reads CASSKGNTQRGVSTEQFF. CDR3 sequence (DNA): TGTGCCAGCAGCAAAGGGAATACACAGCGGGGAGTATCTACTGAGCAGTTCTTC.

The V gene is TRBV5-1, the J gene TRBJ2-5; 7 bases map to TRBD1. The end of the DNA fits TRBJ2-7 better, so the J call may be wrong. CDR1 is SGHRS and CDR2 is YFSETQ in the germline V gene. The CDR3 is 15 residues long. The CDR3 sequence: CASSLGGQEANEQYF. In DNA, the CDR3 is TGCGCCAGCAGCTTGGGAGGACAGGAGGCTAACGAGCAGTACTTC.

This clonotype was seen a handful of times. The junction departs from the called germline gene at one end, perhaps through a read error. The gene calls are TRBV5-1 and TRBJ2-2; TRBD1 or TRBD2 may be the D gene (5 bases each). The V gene's germline CDR1 is SGHRS and CDR2 YFSETQ. The CDR3 loop spans 14 amino acids. CDR3 bases: TGCGCCAACAGCTTGGCCCGAGGGGCCGGGGAGCTGTTTTTT. It encodes CANSLARGAGELFF.

This clonotype was recorded only once. The CDR3 is CASSLEQGVTEAFF. DNA for the CDR3: TGTGCCAGCAGCTTGGAACAGGGGGTCACTGAAGCTTTCTTT. The chain joins TRBV7-9 to TRBJ1-1; 8 bases align to TRBD1. Germline V gene sequence: CDR1 SEHNR, CDR2 FQNEAQ (reference sequence). The CDR3 sequence is 14 residues long. Trimming cost V 3 bases and J 4 bases; bases outside gene matches: 4. Complete variable domain (other parts from reference TRBV7-9 and TRBJ1-1): DTGVSQNPRHKITKRGQNVTFRCDPISEHNRLYWYRQTLGQGPEFLTYFQNEAQLEKSRLLSDRFSAERPKGSFSTLEIQRTEQGDSAMYLCASSLEQGVTEAFFGQGTRLTVV.

There are many counts of this clonotype. The chain employs TRBV6-1 and TRBJ2-7; D possibly corresponds to TRBD1 (6 bases). The CDR3 loop spans 12 amino acids. Germline V lookup: CDR1 MNHNS, CDR2 SASEGT. The ends were cut back, 8 bases at V and 4 bases at J, with 12 bases in the middle. The CDR3 DNA reads as TGTGCCAGCTACAGGGAACCTTACGAGCAGTACTTC. Its protein product is CASYREPYEQYF.

This clonotype was found many times. The genes are TRBV20-1 and TRBJ2-3, with 7 bases fitting TRBD1. Germline V CDR1 and CDR2: DFQATT, SNEGSKA (reference sequence). This CDR3 spans 14 amino acids. V gave up 3 bases and J gave up 7 bases; unmatched junction bases: 10. The CDR3 DNA follows: TGCAGTGCTAGCGAAGGAACAGGGGTGAATACGCAGTATTTT. Translation: CSASEGTGVNTQYF.

There are a few counts of this clonotype. The chain couples TRBV10-3 to TRBJ2-1, with 7 bases lining up with TRBD2. Per the germline V gene, CDR1 is ENHRY and CDR2 is SYGVKD. Losses at the gene ends were 10 bases for V and 5 bases for J; bases not matched to a gene: 8. The CDR3 covers 13 residues. CDR3 in amino acids: CARSSGPNNEQFF. CDR3 bases: TGTGCCAGATCTAGCGGTCCAAACAATGAGCAGTTCTTC.

There are many counts of this clonotype. The chain links TRBV14 to TRBJ2-3, with D perhaps matching TRBD1 or TRBD2 (6 bases each). Between the trimmed V and J ends, which lost 0 bases and 5 bases, there was a span of 9 bases. The germline V gene encodes CDR1 SGHDN and CDR2 FVKESK. CDR3 length: 14 residues. The CDR3 is CASSQDGGGDTQYF. As DNA, the CDR3 is TGTGCCAGCAGCCAAGACGGGGGCGGAGATACGCAGTATTTT.

The CDR3 nucleotides read TGCAGTGCTAGGGAGGGTGTGGACTCTGGAAACACCATATATTTT. This sequence encodes CSAREGVDSGNTIYF. This chain links TRBV20-1 with TRBJ1-3, with D unresolved. With 3 bases removed from V and 0 bases from J, the gap between germline ends came to 12 bases. Germline values: CDR1 DFQATT, CDR2 SNEGSKA (reference sequence). The CDR3 sequence is 15 residues long.

This clonotype was counted ten times or more. This chain joins TRBV20-1 and TRBJ2-3, with 10 bases identical to TRBD2. V lost 5 bases to trimming and J lost 4 bases; unmatched junction nucleotides: 9. This CDR3 contains 15 residues. Germline lookup yields CDR1 DFQATT and CDR2 SNEGSKA (reference sequence). The CDR3, as DNA: TGCAGTGCTGAGGGAGCGGGGGGGCGTCCAGATACGCAGTATTTT. Amino acids: CSAEGAGGRPDTQYF.

Comment on this clonotype: A read error is possible here, since a much larger clone lies one base away. The chain uses TRBV28 and TRBJ2-4; D uncertain. The J call may be in error: the DNA end matches TRBJ2-7 better. Germline CDR1 and CDR2: MDHEN and SYDVKM. This CDR3 region has 14 residues. CDR3 coding DNA: TGTGCCAGCAGGCACTCTGGTAACTCCTACGAGCAGTACTTC. This translates into CASRHSGNSYEQYF.

The J gene is TRBJ1-6, the V gene TRBV28; no definite D call. V was trimmed by 4 bases and J by 0 bases, leaving 4 bases between them. CDR3 size: 14 residues. Germline-derived CDR1 and CDR2 are MDHEN and SYDVKM. The CDR3 loop reads CASSWFSYNSPLHF. CDR3 DNA sequence: TGTGCCAGCAGTTGGTTCTCCTATAATTCACCCCTCCACTTT. Together with reference TRBV28 and TRBJ1-6, the CDR3 gives the full variable domain: DVKVTQSSRYLVKRTGEKVFLECVQDMDHENMFWYRQDPGLGLRLIYFSYDVKMKEKGDIPEGYSVSREKKERFSLILESASTNQTSMYLCASSWFSYNSPLHFGNGTRLTVT.

This clonotype was counted many times. The genes are TRBV7-9 and TRBJ1-2; 7 bases line up with TRBD1. Losses at the gene ends were 7 bases for V and 2 bases for J; bases not matched to a gene: 7. The CDR3 is 14 amino acids. Germline V gives CDR1 SEHNR, CDR2 FQNEAQ (reference sequence). CDR3 nucleotide sequence: TGTGCCAGCAACCTACAGGGGAGCAACTATGGCTACACCTTC. Its translation is CASNLQGSNYGYTF. Full variable domain (remainder filled in from reference TRBV7-9 and TRBJ1-2): DTGVSQNPRHKITKRGQNVTFRCDPISEHNRLYWYRQTLGQGPEFLTYFQNEAQLEKSRLLSDRFSAERPKGSFSTLEIQRTEQGDSAMYLCASNLQGSNYGYTFGSGTRLTVV.

This clonotype has only a few counts. V and J are TRBV7-3 and TRBJ2-2, with 10 bases that match TRBD2. Germline CDR1 is SGHTA and CDR2 is FQGTGA. The CDR3 extends over 17 amino acids. Trimming took 6 bases from V and 0 from J; bases not matched to a gene: 7. The CDR3 DNA follows: TGTGCCAGCAGACCGGATAGCGGGGGGTCGAACACCGGGGAGCTGTTTTTT. It encodes CASRPDSGGSNTGELFF.

This sequence joins TRBV21-1 and TRBJ2-6. TRBV21-1 is labeled a pseudogene. The CDR3 is 18 amino acids. CDR3 nucleotides: TGTGCCAGCAGCAAAGGAGCCAGGAGCTTTGGAGGGGCCAACGTCCTGACTTTC. Translating it yields CASSKGARSFGGANVLTF.

This clonotype was counted ten times or more. The chain joins TRBV16 to TRBJ2-3; 9 bases align to TRBD2. This CDR3 is 13 amino acids long. Losses at the gene ends were 0 bases for V and 8 bases for J; bases not matched to a gene: 0. CDR1 is KGHSY, CDR2 FQNENV, per germline. CDR3 bases: TGTGCCAGCAGCCAATCGCGGGAGGGTACGCAGTATTTT. Translation: CASSQSREGTQYF.